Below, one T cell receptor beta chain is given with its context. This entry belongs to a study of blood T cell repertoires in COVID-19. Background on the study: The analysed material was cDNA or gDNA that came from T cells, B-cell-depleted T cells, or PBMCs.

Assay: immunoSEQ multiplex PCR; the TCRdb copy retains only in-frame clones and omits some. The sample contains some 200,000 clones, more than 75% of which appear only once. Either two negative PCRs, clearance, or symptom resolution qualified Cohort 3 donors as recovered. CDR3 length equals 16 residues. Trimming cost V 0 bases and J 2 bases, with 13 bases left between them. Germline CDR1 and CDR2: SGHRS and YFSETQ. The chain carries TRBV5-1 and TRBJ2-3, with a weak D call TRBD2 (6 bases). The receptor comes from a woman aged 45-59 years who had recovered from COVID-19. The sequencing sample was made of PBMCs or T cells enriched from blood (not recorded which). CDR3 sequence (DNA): TGCGCCAGCAGCTTGGGTACTAGCAGTCACACAGATACGCAGTATTTT. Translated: CASSLGTSSHTDTQYF.